The 26 T cell receptor beta chains listed next were all sequenced from one sample in a study of blood T cells in healthy people across ages. Through a sample-barcoded 5' primer and a J-beta primer mix, a second PCR was run for roughly 7 to 11 cycles. TCRdb fed the 5' RACE reads into MiXCR, producing one record per CDR3 protein. Here the sample spans 600,000 to 850,000 distinct CDR3 sequences, roughly 47% being singletons. Sequenced: blood. The receptors come from a woman aged 60-75 years in good health.

This clonotype has only a few counts. V is TRBV28 and J is TRBJ1-2; weak D call: TRBD1 (6 bases). The germline CDR1 and CDR2 sequences are MDHEN and SYDVKM. This CDR3 is built from 11 residues. V was cut by 10 bases and J by 8 bases, with 14 bases left in between. The DNA for the CDR3 is TGTGCCACCCGGGGGCGGTGCGGCTACACCTTC. Translated: CATRGRCGYTF.

The rearrangement uses TRBV5-1 and TRBJ2-7; D may correspond to TRBD1 or TRBD2 (5 bases each). Germline assignment: CDR1 SGHRS and CDR2 YFSETQ. V was clipped by 4 bases and J by 5 bases, with 13 bases between them. The CDR3 runs 13 residues. In nucleotides, the CDR3 is TGCGCCAGCAGCCGGGACCAGCTTGACGAGCAGTACTTC. Its translation is CASSRDQLDEQYF.

The rearrangement links TRBV7-6 to TRBJ1-1; weak D call: TRBD1 (5 bases). This CDR3 is 13 amino acids long. CDR1 and CDR2 (germline): SGHVS, FNYEAQ. Trimming stripped 0 bases from V and 9 bases from J, with 11 bases between. The CDR3, as DNA: TGTGCCAGCAGCTTAGCGCTAGGGACTAAAGCTTTCTTT. Protein sequence: CASSLALGTKAFF.

CDR3: CASSENPDTQYF. The CDR3 nucleotides are TGTGCCAGCAGTGAGAATCCAGATACGCAGTATTTT. This chain links TRBV28 with TRBJ2-3; D unclear. This CDR3 region has 12 residues. The V end was cut by 5 bases, the J end by 4 bases, with 7 bases between. CDR1 MDHEN and CDR2 SYDVKM come from the germline V gene.

The chain uses TRBV11-2 and TRBJ2-2; 11 bases agree with TRBD1. The CDR3 has 16 residues. The V and J ends lost 7 bases and 6 bases, in that order; junction bases with no gene match: 10. CDR1 is SGHAT and CDR2 is FQNNGV in the germline V gene. The CDR3 is CASIARGQGEAGELFF. The CDR3 DNA reads as TGTGCCAGCATTGCCAGGGGACAGGGGGAGGCCGGGGAGCTGTTTTTT.

The V call is TRBV21-1, the J call TRBJ1-5. TRBV21-1 is deemed a pseudogene. CDR3 length equals 16 residues. CDR3 region: CASSKGNPYSNQPQHF. For the CDR3, the DNA is TGTGCCAGCAGCAAAGGCAACCCTTATAGCAATCAGCCCCAGCATTTT.

This clonotype was observed a few times. The J gene is TRBJ2-3, the V gene TRBV7-2; 8 bases align to TRBD1. This CDR3 region has 16 residues. V lost 5 bases, J lost 10 bases, and 17 bases stayed unmatched. Germline CDR1 SGHTA, CDR2 FQGNSA. The CDR3 protein is CASSAGTDRGRRPQYF. CDR3 DNA: TGTGCCAGCAGCGCGGGGACCGACAGGGGAAGGAGGCCGCAGTATTTT.

V usage is TRBV18 and J usage is TRBJ2-1, with a weak D call TRBD1 (6 bases). V lost 5 bases, J lost 0 bases, and 14 bases lay in between. This CDR3 has 16 amino acids. The germline V gene encodes CDR1 KGHSH and CDR2 LQKENI. The DNA of the CDR3 is TGTGCCAGCTCATCGACCCCGGACAGCTCCTACAATGAGCAGTTCTTC. It specifies CASSSTPDSSYNEQFF.

This clonotype was counted only a few times. The rearrangement uses TRBV9 and TRBJ1-2; 10 positions match TRBD1. V shed 4 bases and J 4 bases; nucleotides not matched to a gene: 7. There are 15 residues in the CDR3. The V gene's germline CDR1 is SGDLS and CDR2 YYNGEE. This CDR3 reads CASSFGTGDGYGYTF. The CDR3 bases are TGTGCCAGCAGCTTCGGGACAGGGGATGGCTATGGCTACACCTTC. Full variable domain (remainder filled in from reference TRBV9 and TRBJ1-2): DSGVTQTPKHLITATGQRVTLRCSPRSGDLSVYWYQQSLDQGLQFLIQYYNGEERAKGNILERFSAQQFPDLHSELNLSSLELGDSALYFCASSFGTGDGYGYTFGSGTRLTVV.

The genes are TRBV28 and TRBJ1-5; the D gene is possibly TRBD1 (5 bases). The CDR3 totals 14 residues. Germline V gene sequence: CDR1 MDHEN, CDR2 SYDVKM. V was cut by 7 bases and J by 2 bases, with 12 bases left in between. The DNA for the CDR3 is TGTGCCAGCAACGGGCAGGGTCGCAATCAGCCCCAGCATTTT. It translates to CASNGQGRNQPQHF.

The chain recombines TRBV4-2 with TRBJ2-2, with 8 nucleotides matching TRBD2. This CDR3 has 15 amino acids. The germline CDR1 and CDR2 sequences are LGHNA and YNFKEQ. The junction had 3 bases not matched to a gene; V was cut back by 4 bases and J by 2 bases. CDR3 residues: CASSPSGSNTGELFF. The CDR3 nucleotides are TGTGCCAGCAGCCCGAGCGGGAGCAACACCGGGGAGCTGTTTTTT.

The V and J genes are TRBV4-1 and TRBJ2-1; no firm D call. Germline V gene lookup returns CDR1 MGHRA and CDR2 YSYEKL. The CDR3 is 14 amino acids. Trimming shortened V by 0 bases and J by 9 bases, and 12 bases separated the two germline ends. As DNA, the CDR3 is TGCGCCAGCAGCCAAGATGTCAGAGGCAGTGAGCAGTTCTTC. It encodes CASSQDVRGSEQFF.

V gene TRBV3-1 combines with J gene TRBJ2-1; perhaps TRBD2 as D (5 bases). V was shortened by 0 bases and J by 12 bases, with 12 bases between the two germline ends. The V gene's germline CDR1 is LGHDT and CDR2 YNNKEL (reference sequence). CDR3 size: 13 residues. The CDR3 nucleotides are TGTGCCAGCAGCCAAGAAGAGGGTCTGGGGCAGTTCTTC. Its protein product is CASSQEEGLGQFF.

The chain employs TRBV5-4 and TRBJ2-7; tentative D call: TRBD2 (5 bases). There are 13 residues in the CDR3. In germline, CDR1 is SGHNT, CDR2 YYREEE (reference sequence). V was shortened by 0 bases and J by 4 bases, with 8 bases between the two germline ends. CDR3 coding DNA: TGTGCCAGCAGCTTGGAGCGGCAATACGAGCAGTACTTC. Its translation: CASSLERQYEQYF.

This clonotype was detected a few times. This chain joins TRBV5-1 and TRBJ2-3; D uncertain. Germline V gives CDR1 SGHRS, CDR2 YFSETQ. The CDR3 contains 15 residues. Trimming cost V 1 base and J 5 bases, with 14 bases left between them. The CDR3 bases are TGCGCCAGCAGCTTGATCACTGAGAGAGGAGATACGCAGTATTTT. It specifies CASSLITERGDTQYF.

The chain has TRBV7-2 and TRBJ1-1; no definite D call. Per germline, CDR1 SGHTA and CDR2 FQGNSA. V shed 5 bases and J shed 1 base, with 14 bases lying between them. The CDR3 totals 15 residues. Here the CDR3 DNA reads TGTGCCAGCAGCCCTCCATTCGGGAGGAACACTGAAGCTTTCTTT. Protein product: CASSPPFGRNTEAFF.

This chain uses TRBV5-1 with TRBJ2-3; unclear D gene. The CDR3 length is 15 residues. Trimming removed 0 bases at V and 4 bases at J, with 12 bases between. Germline V gives CDR1 SGHRS, CDR2 YFSETQ. The CDR3 DNA sequence: TGCGCCAGCAGCTTGGCCTCATTAAGCCCAGATACGCAGTATTTT. It yields the protein CASSLASLSPDTQYF.

The CDR3 DNA reads TGCAGCGTTGTCCGGGAACAAGAGACCCAGTACTTC. Translation gives CSVVREQETQYF. This chain links TRBV29-1 with TRBJ2-5; a weak D match, TRBD2 (5 bases). Germline V gene data show CDR1 as SQVTM and CDR2 as ANQGSEA. The CDR3 consists of 12 residues. V lost 4 bases and J 2 bases, leaving 8 bases between the germline ends.

The sample holds one count of this clonotype. V is TRBV20-1 and J is TRBJ2-4, with 7 bases fitting TRBD2. With the DNA end fitting TRBJ2-7 better, the J assignment may be wrong. Germline CDR1 and CDR2: DFQATT and SNEGSKA (reference sequence). This CDR3 has 14 residues. CDR3 bases: TGCAGTGCTAGAGGCGGGGGAGTGGCCTACGAGCAGTACTTC. Translated: CSARGGGVAYEQYF.

This clonotype appeared a single time. The gene calls are TRBV6-2 or TRBV6-3 and TRBJ2-3; D ambiguous. CDR1 and CDR2 from the germline V gene are MNHEY and SVGEGT. This CDR3 has 14 residues. Trimming pared 4 bases from V and 4 bases from J, leaving 12 bases between. The CDR3 DNA sequence: TGTGCCAGCAGTTCCCCCCCCATAGCAGATACGCAGTATTTT. It codes for CASSSPPIADTQYF.

The CDR3 bases are TGTGCCAGCAGTGGGCGGCTAGCGGGAGAACTCCGGGAGACCCAGTACTTC. Translation: CASSGRLAGELRETQYF. V usage is TRBV27 and J usage is TRBJ2-7, with 10 bases fitting TRBD2. Near its end, the DNA agrees better with TRBJ2-5, so the J call may be wrong. Per the germline V gene, CDR1 is MNHEY and CDR2 is SMNVEV (reference sequence). CDR3 size: 17 residues.

V and J are TRBV28 and TRBJ2-5; 14 bases map to TRBD2. CDR3 length: 15 amino acids. CDR1 and CDR2 from the germline V gene are MDHEN and SYDVKM. J was trimmed by 4 bases and V by 11 bases; bases with no gene match: 9. CDR3 sequence: CAGSPGTSGRETQYF. In DNA, the CDR3 is TGTGCCGGCTCCCCCGGGACTAGCGGGAGAGAGACCCAGTACTTC.

The chain has TRBV20-1 and TRBJ2-7; D may match TRBD1 or TRBD2 (6 bases each). The J call is in doubt because the DNA end fits TRBJ2-5 better. Germline V gene data show CDR1 as DFQATT and CDR2 as SNEGSKA (reference sequence). The CDR3 is 14 amino acids. The CDR3 DNA reads TGCAGTGCTAGGGGCGGATGGGGGGCCGAGACCCAGTACTTC. Translating gives CSARGGWGAETQYF.

In DNA form, the CDR3 reads TGTGCCAGCAGTTTAAGTGGGAGTAAATACAATGAGCAGTTCTTC. Translation: CASSLSGSKYNEQFF. This sequence joins TRBV28 and TRBJ2-1; a possible D gene is TRBD2 (5 bases). The CDR3 has 15 amino acids. CDR1 MDHEN and CDR2 SYDVKM come from the germline V gene. The V end was cut by 2 bases, the J end by 4 bases, with 12 bases between.

This clonotype was detected a few times. The chain uses TRBV7-9 and TRBJ2-7, with unresolved D. Germline V gives CDR1 SEHNR, CDR2 FQNEAQ (reference sequence). Between the trimmed V and J ends, which lost 7 bases and 0 bases, there was a span of 10 bases. This CDR3 is built from 13 residues. The CDR3 here is CASTLGSSYEQYF. CDR3 nucleotides: TGTGCCAGCACCCTCGGTAGCTCCTACGAGCAGTACTTC.

This clonotype was picked up many times. V usage is TRBV12-3 or TRBV12-4 and J usage is TRBJ2-3; TRBD2 aligns across 11 bases. The junction had 5 bases not matched to a gene; V was cut back by 5 bases and J by 4 bases. The CDR3 has 15 residues. The CDR3 DNA reads TGTGCCAGCAGTCTGACTAGCGGGATTGCAGATACGCAGTATTTT. This translates into CASSLTSGIADTQYF.